This TCR beta chain originates from a study of T cell responses to AZD1222 COVID-19 vaccine. Germline V gives CDR1 MNHNS, CDR2 SASEGT. Unmatched junction bases numbered 2, after V lost 0 bases and J lost 5 bases. CDR3 length equals 15 residues. Assay: immunoSEQ multiplex PCR; the TCRdb copy retains only in-frame clones and omits some. There are around 110,000 clones in the sample; roughly 87% occur only once, and less than 6% lies in the top ten. The TCR originated in an adult who received the AZD1222 COVID-19 vaccine. The sequenced sample was peripheral blood, obtained 28 days after the second AZD1222 dose. The chain is built from TRBV6-1 and TRBJ1-2; 11 nucleotides align to TRBD1. The CDR3: CASSEAGQGAYGYTF. For the CDR3, the DNA is TGTGCCAGCAGTGAAGCCGGACAGGGGGCTTATGGCTACACCTTC.